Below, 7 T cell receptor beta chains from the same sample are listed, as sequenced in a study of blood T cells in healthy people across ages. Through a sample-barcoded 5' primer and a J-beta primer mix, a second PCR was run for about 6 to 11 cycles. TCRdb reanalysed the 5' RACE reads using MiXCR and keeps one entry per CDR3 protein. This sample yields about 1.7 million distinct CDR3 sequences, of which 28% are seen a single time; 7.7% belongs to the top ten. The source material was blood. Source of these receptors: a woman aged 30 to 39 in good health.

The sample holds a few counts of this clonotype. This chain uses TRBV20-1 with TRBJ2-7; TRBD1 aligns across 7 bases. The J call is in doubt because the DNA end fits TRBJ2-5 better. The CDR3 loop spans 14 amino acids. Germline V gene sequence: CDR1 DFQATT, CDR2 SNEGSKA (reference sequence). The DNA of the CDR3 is TGCAGTGCTACTTATGGGGCAGGGGGAGAGACCCAGTACTTC. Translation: CSATYGAGGETQYF.

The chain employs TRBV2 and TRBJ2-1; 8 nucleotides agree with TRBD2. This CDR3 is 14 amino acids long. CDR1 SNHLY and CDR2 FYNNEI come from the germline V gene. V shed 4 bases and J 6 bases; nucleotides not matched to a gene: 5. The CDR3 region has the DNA TGTGCCAGCAGTGTACCGGGAGGGACCAATGAGCAGTTCTTC. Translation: CASSVPGGTNEQFF. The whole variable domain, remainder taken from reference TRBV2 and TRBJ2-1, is EPEVTQTPSHQVTQMGQEVILRCVPISNHLYFYWYRQILGQKVEFLVSFYNNEISEKSEIFDDQFSVERPDGSNFTLKIRSTKLEDSAMYFCASSVPGGTNEQFFGPGTRLTVL.

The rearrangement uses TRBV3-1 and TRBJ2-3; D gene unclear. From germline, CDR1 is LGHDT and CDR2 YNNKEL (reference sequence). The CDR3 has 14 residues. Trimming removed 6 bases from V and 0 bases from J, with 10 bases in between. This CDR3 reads CASSSRLSTDTQYF. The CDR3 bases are TGTGCCAGCAGTTCGAGACTTAGCACAGATACGCAGTATTTT.

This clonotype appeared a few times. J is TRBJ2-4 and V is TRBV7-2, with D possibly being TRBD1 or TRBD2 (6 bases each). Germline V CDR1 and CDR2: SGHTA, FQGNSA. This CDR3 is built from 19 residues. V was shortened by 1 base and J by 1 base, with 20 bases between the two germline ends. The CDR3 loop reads CASSLVPGERRGAKNIQYF. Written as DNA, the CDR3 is TGTGCCAGCAGCTTAGTTCCAGGGGAGCGGAGGGGGGCCAAAAACATTCAGTACTTC.

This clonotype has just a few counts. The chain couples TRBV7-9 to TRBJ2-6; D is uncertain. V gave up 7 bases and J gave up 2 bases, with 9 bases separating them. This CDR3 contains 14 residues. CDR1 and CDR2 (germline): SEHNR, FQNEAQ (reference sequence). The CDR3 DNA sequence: TGTGCCAGCACTCCCCCCGCTGGGGCCAACGTCCTGACTTTC. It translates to CASTPPAGANVLTF.

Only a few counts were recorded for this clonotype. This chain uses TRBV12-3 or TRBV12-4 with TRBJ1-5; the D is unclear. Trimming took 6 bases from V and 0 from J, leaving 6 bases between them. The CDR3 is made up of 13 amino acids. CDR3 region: CASSSFSNQPQHF. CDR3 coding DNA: TGTGCCAGCAGCAGCTTTAGCAATCAGCCCCAGCATTTT.

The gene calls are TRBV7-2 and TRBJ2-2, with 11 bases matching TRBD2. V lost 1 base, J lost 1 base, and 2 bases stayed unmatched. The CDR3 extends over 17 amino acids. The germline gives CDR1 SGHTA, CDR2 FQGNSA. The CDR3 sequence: CASSLVGTSGNTGELFF. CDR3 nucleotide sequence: TGTGCCAGCAGCTTAGTAGGGACTAGCGGGAACACCGGGGAGCTGTTTTTT.